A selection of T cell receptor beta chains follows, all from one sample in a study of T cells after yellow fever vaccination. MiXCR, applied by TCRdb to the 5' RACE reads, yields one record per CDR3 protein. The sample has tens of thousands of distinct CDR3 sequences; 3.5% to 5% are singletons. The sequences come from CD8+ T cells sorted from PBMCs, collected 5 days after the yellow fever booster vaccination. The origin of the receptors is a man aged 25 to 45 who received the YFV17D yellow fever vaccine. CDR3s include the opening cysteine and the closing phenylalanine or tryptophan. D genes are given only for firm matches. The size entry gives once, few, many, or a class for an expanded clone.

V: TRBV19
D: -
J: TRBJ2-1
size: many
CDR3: CASSITHIGRRDEQFF
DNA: TGTGCCAGTAGTATTACACATATCGGACGCCGTGATGAGCAGTTCTTC

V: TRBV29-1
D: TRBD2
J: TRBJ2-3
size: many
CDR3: CSIRKVAGGPTDTQYF
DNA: TGCAGCATCAGGAAGGTAGCGGGAGGGCCTACAGATACGCAGTATTTT

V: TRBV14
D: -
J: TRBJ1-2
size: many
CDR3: CASSLGLNPYGYTF
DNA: TGTGCCAGCAGCCTCGGACTAAACCCCTATGGCTACACCTTC

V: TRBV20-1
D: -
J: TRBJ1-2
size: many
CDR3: CSAIRGIQDINYGYTF
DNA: TGCAGTGCCATCCGGGGCATTCAGGATATTAACTATGGCTACACCTTC

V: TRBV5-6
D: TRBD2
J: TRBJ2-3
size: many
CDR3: CASSLAGRAYTQYF
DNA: TGTGCCAGCAGCTTGGCCGGGAGGGCGTATACGCAGTATTTT

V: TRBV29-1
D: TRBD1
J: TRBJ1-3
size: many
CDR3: CSAGTGTGNTIYF
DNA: TGCAGCGCCGGGACAGGGACTGGAAACACCATATATTTT

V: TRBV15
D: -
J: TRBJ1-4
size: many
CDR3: CATGSGEADEKLFF
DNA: TGTGCCACCGGGTCAGGGGAGGCGGATGAAAAACTGTTTTTT

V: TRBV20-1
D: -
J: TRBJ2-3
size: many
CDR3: CSAQEVFGGRGTDTQYF
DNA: TGCAGTGCTCAGGAAGTCTTCGGCGGTCGAGGCACAGATACGCAGTATTTT

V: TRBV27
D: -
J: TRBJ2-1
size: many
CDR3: CASTPHHMGNEQFF
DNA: TGTGCCAGCACCCCCCACCACATGGGCAATGAGCAGTTCTTC

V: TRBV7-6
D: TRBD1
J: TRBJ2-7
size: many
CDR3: CASSEGTGATLTNEQYF
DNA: TGTGCCAGCAGCGAGGGGACAGGGGCTACCCTTACCAACGAGCAGTACTTC

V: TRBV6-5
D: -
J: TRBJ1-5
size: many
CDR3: CASSHTMGLGNQPQHF
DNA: TGTGCCAGCAGCCACACCATGGGCCTAGGGAATCAGCCCCAGCATTTT

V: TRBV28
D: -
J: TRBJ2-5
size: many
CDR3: CASSLRGKETQYF
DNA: TGTGCCAGCAGTTTGAGAGGGAAAGAGACCCAGTACTTC

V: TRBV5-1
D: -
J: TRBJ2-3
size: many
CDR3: CASSLLSTDTQYF
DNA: TGCGCCAGCAGCTTGCTATCCACAGATACGCAGTATTTT

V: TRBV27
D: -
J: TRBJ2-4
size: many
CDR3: CASSKTGRGLDIQYF
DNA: TGTGCCAGCAGTAAGACAGGGCGGGGGTTGGACATTCAGTACTTC

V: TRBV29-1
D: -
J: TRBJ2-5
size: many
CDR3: CSVRGETQYF
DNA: TGCAGCGTCCGGGGGGAGACCCAGTACTTC

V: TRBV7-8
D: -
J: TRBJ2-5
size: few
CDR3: CASSVAGWSSRETQYF
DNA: TGTGCCAGCAGCGTAGCCGGTTGGAGCTCGAGGGAGACCCAGTACTTC